This T cell receptor beta chain originates from a study of blood T cell repertoires in COVID-19. Study as a whole: Spain, Italy and the United States supplied samples that represented acute and convalescent COVID-19. The analysed material was cDNA or gDNA that came from T cells, B-cell-depleted T cells, or PBMCs.

Per the original data handling: Using reference gene primer amplification, nucleated cell counts were estimated. Assay: immunoSEQ multiplex PCR; the TCRdb copy retains only in-frame clones and omits some. The V and J calls and clone size were taken over from that table, and D and trimming were inferred from the DNA. The sample records 90,000 to 100,000 clones, approximately 84% being singletons. The TCR was taken from a man aged 55 to 70 with acute or convalescent COVID-19. The sample taken for sequencing was peripheral blood.

The DNA for the CDR3 is TGTGCCAGCAGTCCGACAGAAAGTACAGATACGCAGTATTTT. As protein: CASSPTESTDTQYF. The rearrangement uses TRBV5-5 and TRBJ2-3; D is possibly TRBD1 (5 bases). V was shortened by 5 bases and J by 3 bases, with 13 bases between the two germline ends. The CDR3 is 14 residues long. Germline V lookup: CDR1 SGHKS, CDR2 YYEKEE (reference sequence).